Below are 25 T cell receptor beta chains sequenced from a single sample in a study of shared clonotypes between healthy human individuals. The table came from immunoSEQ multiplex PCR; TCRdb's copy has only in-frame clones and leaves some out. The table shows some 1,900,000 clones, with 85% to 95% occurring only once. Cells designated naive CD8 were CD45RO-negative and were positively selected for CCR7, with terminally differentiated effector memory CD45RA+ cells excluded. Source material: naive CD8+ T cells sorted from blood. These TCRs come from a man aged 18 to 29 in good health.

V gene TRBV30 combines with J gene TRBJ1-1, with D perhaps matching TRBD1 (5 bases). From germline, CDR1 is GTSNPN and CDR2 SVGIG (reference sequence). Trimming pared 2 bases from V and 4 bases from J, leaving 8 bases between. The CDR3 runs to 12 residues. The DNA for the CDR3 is TGTGCCTGGAGTTGGCAGGGCACTGAAGCTTTCTTT. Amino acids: CAWSWQGTEAFF.

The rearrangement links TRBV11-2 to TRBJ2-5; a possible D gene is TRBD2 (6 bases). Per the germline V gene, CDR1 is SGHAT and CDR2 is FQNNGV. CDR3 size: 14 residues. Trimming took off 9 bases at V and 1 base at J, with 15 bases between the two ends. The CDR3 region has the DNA TGTGCCAGTGCCCCGGGGGAGACCCAAGAGACCCAGTACTTC. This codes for CASAPGETQETQYF.

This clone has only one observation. CDR3 nucleotide sequence: TGTGCCAGCAGCTCCCGCGGGGGGGCGGGGTTGGCAGATACGCAGTATTTT. Translating it yields CASSSRGGAGLADTQYF. The J gene is TRBJ2-3, the V gene TRBV13; 9 nucleotides line up with TRBD2. V was clipped by 4 bases and J by 4 bases; unmatched bases: 12. Germline CDR1 reads PRHDT; CDR2 reads FYEKMQ (reference sequence). CDR3 length: 17 residues.

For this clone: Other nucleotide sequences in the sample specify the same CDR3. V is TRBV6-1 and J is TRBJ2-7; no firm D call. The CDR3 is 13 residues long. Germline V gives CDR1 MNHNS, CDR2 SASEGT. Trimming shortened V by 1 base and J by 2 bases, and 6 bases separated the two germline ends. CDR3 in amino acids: CASSEGRTYEQYF. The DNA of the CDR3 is TGTGCCAGCAGTGAAGGCCGCACCTACGAGCAGTACTTC.

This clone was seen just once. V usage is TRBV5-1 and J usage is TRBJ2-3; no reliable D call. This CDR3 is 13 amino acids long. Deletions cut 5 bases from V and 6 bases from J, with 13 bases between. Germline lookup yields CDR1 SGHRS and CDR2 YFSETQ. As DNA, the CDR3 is TGCGCCAGCAGTGATGGTTTTGAGGATACGCAGTATTTT. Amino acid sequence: CASSDGFEDTQYF.

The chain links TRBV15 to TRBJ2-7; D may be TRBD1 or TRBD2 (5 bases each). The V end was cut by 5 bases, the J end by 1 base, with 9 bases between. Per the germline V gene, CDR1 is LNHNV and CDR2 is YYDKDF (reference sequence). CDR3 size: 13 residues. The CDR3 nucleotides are TGTGCCACCAGCGGGGGATGGTCCTACGAGCAGTACTTC. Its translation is CATSGGWSYEQYF.

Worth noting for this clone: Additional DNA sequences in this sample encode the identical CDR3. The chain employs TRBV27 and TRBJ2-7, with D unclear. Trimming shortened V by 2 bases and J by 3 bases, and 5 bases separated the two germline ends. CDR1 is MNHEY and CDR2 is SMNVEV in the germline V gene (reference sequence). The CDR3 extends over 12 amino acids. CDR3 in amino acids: CASSLLGYEQYF. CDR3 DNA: TGTGCCAGCAGTTTACTAGGCTACGAGCAGTACTTC.

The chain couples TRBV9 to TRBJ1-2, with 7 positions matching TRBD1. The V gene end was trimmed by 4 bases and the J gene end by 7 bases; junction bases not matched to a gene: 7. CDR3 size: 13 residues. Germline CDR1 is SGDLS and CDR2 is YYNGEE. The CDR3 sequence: CASSPGQALGYTF. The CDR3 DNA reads TGTGCCAGCAGCCCCGGACAGGCCCTTGGCTACACCTTC. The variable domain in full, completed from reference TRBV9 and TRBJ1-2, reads DSGVTQTPKHLITATGQRVTLRCSPRSGDLSVYWYQQSLDQGLQFLIQYYNGEERAKGNILERFSAQQFPDLHSELNLSSLELGDSALYFCASSPGQALGYTFGSGTRLTVV.

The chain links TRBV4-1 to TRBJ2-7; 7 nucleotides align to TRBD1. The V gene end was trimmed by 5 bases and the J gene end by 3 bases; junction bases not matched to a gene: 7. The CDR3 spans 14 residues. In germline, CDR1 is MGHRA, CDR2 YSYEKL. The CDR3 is CASSYRQGVYEQYF. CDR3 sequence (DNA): TGCGCCAGCAGCTACAGACAGGGCGTCTACGAGCAGTACTTC.

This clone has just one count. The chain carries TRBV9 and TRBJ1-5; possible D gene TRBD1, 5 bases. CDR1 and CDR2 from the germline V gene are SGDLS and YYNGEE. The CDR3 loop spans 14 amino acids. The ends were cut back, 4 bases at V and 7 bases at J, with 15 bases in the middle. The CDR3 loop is CASSPRAGRQPQHF. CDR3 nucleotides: TGTGCCAGCAGCCCCCGGGCAGGGCGGCAGCCCCAGCATTTT.

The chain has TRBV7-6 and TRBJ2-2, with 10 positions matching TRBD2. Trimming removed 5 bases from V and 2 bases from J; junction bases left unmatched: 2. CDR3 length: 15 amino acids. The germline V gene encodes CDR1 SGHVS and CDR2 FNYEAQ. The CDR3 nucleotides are TGTGCCAGCAGCCGGACTAGCGGAAACACCGGGGAGCTGTTTTTT. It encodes CASSRTSGNTGELFF.

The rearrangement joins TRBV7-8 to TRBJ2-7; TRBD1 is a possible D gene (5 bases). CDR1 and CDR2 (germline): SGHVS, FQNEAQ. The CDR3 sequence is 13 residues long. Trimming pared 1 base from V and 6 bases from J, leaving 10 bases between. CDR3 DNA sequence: TGTGCCAGCAGCTTAGAGGGCAGGGTCGAGCAGTACTTC. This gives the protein CASSLEGRVEQYF. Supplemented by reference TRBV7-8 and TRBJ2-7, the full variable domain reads GAGVSQSPRYKVAKRGQDVALRCDPISGHVSLFWYQQALGQGPEFLTYFQNEAQLDKSGLPSDRFFAERPEGSVSTLKIQRTQQEDSAVYLCASSLEGRVEQYFGPGTRLTVT.

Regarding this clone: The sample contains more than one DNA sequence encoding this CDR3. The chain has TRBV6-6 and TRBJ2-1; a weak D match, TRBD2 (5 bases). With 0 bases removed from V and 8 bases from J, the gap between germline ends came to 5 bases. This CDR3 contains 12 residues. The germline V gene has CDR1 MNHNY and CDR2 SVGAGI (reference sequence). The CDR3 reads CASSYSRDEQFF. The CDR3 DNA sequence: TGTGCCAGCAGTTACTCGAGGGATGAGCAGTTCTTC.

CDR3 DNA sequence: TGTGCCAGCAGCTTATTCCTACAGGGGGAGGACTATGGCTACACCTTC. Protein: CASSLFLQGEDYGYTF. The gene calls are TRBV11-2 and TRBJ1-2, with 8 positions matching TRBD1. The germline V gene has CDR1 SGHAT and CDR2 FQNNGV. CDR3 length: 16 amino acids. After removal of 2 bases from V and 3 bases from J, the junction contained 8 bases not matched to a gene. Full variable domain (missing parts from reference TRBV11-2 and TRBJ1-2): EAGVAQSPRYKIIEKRQSVAFWCNPISGHATLYWYQQILGQGPKLLIQFQNNGVVDDSQLPKDRFSAERLKGVDSTLKIQPAKLEDSAVYLCASSLFLQGEDYGYTFGSGTRLTVV.

DNA for the CDR3: TGTGCCAGCAGCCAAGATGGCGGGGGGGCGTACGAGCAGTACTTC. Translated, it gives CASSQDGGGAYEQYF. The chain recombines TRBV4-2 with TRBJ2-7; 9 bases are shared with TRBD2. This CDR3 region has 15 residues. Trimming at V came to 0 bases and at J to 4 bases, leaving 4 bases not matched to a gene. The germline V gene encodes CDR1 LGHNA and CDR2 YNFKEQ.

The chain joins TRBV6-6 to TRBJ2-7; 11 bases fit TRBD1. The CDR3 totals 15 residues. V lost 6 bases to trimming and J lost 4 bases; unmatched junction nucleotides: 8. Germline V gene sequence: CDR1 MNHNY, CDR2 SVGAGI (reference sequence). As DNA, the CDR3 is TGTGCCAGCAGACCCGGGACAGGGGGATCTTACGAGCAGTACTTC. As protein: CASRPGTGGSYEQYF.

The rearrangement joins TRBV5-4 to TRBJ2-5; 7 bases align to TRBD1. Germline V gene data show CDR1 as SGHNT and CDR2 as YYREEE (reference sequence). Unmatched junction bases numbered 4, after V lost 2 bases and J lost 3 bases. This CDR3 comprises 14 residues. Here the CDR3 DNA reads TGTGCCAGCAGCTTCCGGCAGGGGGAAGAGACCCAGTACTTC. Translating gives CASSFRQGEETQYF. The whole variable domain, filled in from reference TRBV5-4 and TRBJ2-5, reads ETGVTQSPTHLIKTRGQQVTLRCSSQSGHNTVSWYQQALGQGPQFIFQYYREEENGRGNFPPRFSGLQFPNYSSELNVNALELDDSALYLCASSFRQGEETQYFGPGTRLLVL.

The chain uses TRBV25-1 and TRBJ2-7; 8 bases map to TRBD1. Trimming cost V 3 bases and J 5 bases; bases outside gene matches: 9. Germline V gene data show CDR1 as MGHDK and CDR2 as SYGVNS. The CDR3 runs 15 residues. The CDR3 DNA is TGTGCCAGCAGTGACCAATCACAGGGGGATCACGAGCAGTACTTC. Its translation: CASSDQSQGDHEQYF.

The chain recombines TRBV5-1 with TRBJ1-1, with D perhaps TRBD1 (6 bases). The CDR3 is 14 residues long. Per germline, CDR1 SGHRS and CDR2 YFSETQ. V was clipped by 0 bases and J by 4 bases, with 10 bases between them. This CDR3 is CASSLAIGGTEAFF. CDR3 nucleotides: TGCGCCAGCAGCTTGGCCATAGGGGGCACTGAAGCTTTCTTT.

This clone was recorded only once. The CDR3 DNA sequence: TGCAGCGTTGAAGACCCTAGCGGGACCACGGGGACCGGGGAGCTGTTTTTT. This codes for CSVEDPSGTTGTGELFF. The chain links TRBV29-1 to TRBJ2-2; TRBD2 matches at 9 bases. This CDR3 is built from 17 residues. The junction had 10 bases not matched to a gene; V was cut back by 0 bases and J by 5 bases. Looked up from germline, CDR1 is SQVTM and CDR2 is ANQGSEA.

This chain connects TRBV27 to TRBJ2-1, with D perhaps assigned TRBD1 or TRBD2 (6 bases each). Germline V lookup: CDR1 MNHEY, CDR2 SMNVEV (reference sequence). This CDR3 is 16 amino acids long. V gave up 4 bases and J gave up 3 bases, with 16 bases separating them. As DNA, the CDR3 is TGTGCCAGCAGTTCGCCGACGGGGGCAGGCTACAATGAGCAGTTCTTC. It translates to CASSSPTGAGYNEQFF.

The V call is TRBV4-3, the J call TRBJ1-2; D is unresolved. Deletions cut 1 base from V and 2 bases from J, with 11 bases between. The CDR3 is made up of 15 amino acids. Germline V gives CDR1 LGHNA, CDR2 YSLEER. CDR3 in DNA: TGCGCCAGCAGCCAAGGCCGCCTTCCGAACTATGGCTACACCTTC. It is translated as CASSQGRLPNYGYTF.

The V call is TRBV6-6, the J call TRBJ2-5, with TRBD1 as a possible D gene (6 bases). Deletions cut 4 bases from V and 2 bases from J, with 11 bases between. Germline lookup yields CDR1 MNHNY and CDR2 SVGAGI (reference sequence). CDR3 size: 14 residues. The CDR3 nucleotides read TGTGCCAGCAGTTCGGACAGAAGACAAGAGACCCAGTACTTC. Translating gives CASSSDRRQETQYF.

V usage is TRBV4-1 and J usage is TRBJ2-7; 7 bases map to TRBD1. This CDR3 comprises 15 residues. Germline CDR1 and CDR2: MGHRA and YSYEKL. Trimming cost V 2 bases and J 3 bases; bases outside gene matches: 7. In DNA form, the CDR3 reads TGCGCCAGCAGCCAATTACAGGGGAAAAACTACGAGCAGTACTTC. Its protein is CASSQLQGKNYEQYF.

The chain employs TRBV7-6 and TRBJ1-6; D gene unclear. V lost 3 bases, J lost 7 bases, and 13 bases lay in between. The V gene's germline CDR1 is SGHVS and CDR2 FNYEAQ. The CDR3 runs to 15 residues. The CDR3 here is CASSFDAGSNSPLHF. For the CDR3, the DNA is TGTGCCAGCAGCTTTGACGCAGGATCAAATTCACCCCTCCACTTT.